The following is a TCR beta chain sequence with its context. Profiling relied on immunoSEQ multiplex PCR, and the TCRdb table lists in-frame clones only, not all of them. The sample includes millions of clones, around 93% of them seen just once. The data stem from a study of shared clonotypes between healthy human individuals. Naive CD8 populations comprised CD45RO-negative cells positively selected for CCR7, excluding terminally differentiated effector memory CD45RA+ cells. V lost 4 bases and J 2 bases, leaving 8 bases between the germline ends. Per germline, CDR1 SNHLY and CDR2 FYNNEI. The CDR3 is made up of 13 amino acids.

The TCR sequence derives from a man younger than 30 in good health. Some clones in this sample may be carry-over from other donors' samples. The sequencing input was naive CD8+ T cells from PBMCs. The V and J genes are TRBV2 and TRBJ2-5, with D unclear. Written as DNA, the CDR3 is TGTGCCAGCAGTGGGTCAGAACAAGAGACCCAGTACTTC. Translation gives CASSGSEQETQYF.